This T cell receptor beta chain was recovered during a study of spatial heterogeneity in lung cancer. Whole-study results and caveats: Blood contained ubiquitous expanded tumor TCRs more at resection than at follow-up.

This clonotype was observed many times. Antigen specificity is unknown. The CDR3 is 12 amino acids. From germline, CDR1 is SQVTM and CDR2 ANQGSEA. Trimming cost V 7 bases and J 14 bases; bases outside gene matches: 7. Time point here: sample taken at primary tumor resection. Unsorted whole RNA from tumor, nontumor lung or frozen PBMC underwent sequencing. TCRdb processed the 5' RACE reads anew with MiXCR; each CDR3 protein has one entry. The sample has more than 60,000 distinct CDR3 sequences; approximately 8.1% are singletons. The source of this sequence is a male donor with early-stage non-small cell lung cancer. The sequencing here drew on PBMCs, taken at surgery. The V call is TRBV29-1, the J call TRBJ2-3, with 15 bases that match TRBD2. CDR3 protein: CSGGTSGGPLYF. The CDR3 bases are TGCAGCGGCGGGACTAGCGGGGGGCCGTTGTATTTT.